The rows below give T cell receptor beta chains drawn from one sample of a study of cytomegalovirus exposure and HLA in healthy donors. TCRdb's copy holds only in-frame clones and misses some; the assay was immunoSEQ multiplex PCR. The sample lists some 170,000 clones; about four fifths were seen once. The sample comprised PBMCs. The receptors come from a woman between 45 and 60 years old in good health and CMV-seronegative. CDR3s include the opening cysteine and the closing phenylalanine or tryptophan. D genes are given only for firm matches. Size tells how often a clone was seen (once, few, many) or the class of an expanded clone, and some rows leave it out.

abundance,v_gene,j_gene,d_gene,CDR3nt,CDR3aa
-,TRBV28,TRBJ2-7,-,TGTGCCAGCAGTGGCTGGGGCGCCGAGCAGTACTTC,CASSGWGAEQYF
-,TRBV5-5,TRBJ2-7,TRBD1,TGTGCCAGCAGCTCGGACAGGGGCTTCGGCGAGCAGTACTTC,CASSSDRGFGEQYF
-,TRBV7-9,TRBJ2-3,-,TGTGCCAGCAGCTTACGGGGTATGGATACGCAGTATTTT,CASSLRGMDTQYF
-,TRBV5-1,TRBJ2-7,-,TGCGCCAGCAGCTCGGAGGGGAACTACGAGCAGTACTTC,CASSSEGNYEQYF
-,TRBV28,TRBJ1-1,-,TGTGCCACCGAGACAGAGGAGAACACTGAAGCTTTCTTT,CATETEENTEAFF
-,TRBV15,TRBJ1-5,-,TGTGCCACCAGCAGAGATTCAGGGGTTCAGCCCCAGCATTTT,CATSRDSGVQPQHF
few,TRBV21-1,TRBJ2-5,-,TGTGCCAGCAGCAAAGAGATACGGGACTGGGGGTACCAAGAGACCCAGTACTTC,CASSKEIRDWGYQETQYF
-,TRBV29-1,TRBJ2-5,TRBD1,TGCAGCCCTCGGACAGGGTGTAATGCGGAGACCCAGTACTTC,CSPRTGCNAETQYF
-,TRBV5-8,TRBJ1-2,TRBD1,TGTGCCAGCAGCCCCTGGACAGGTTTTAACTATGGCTACACCTTC,CASSPWTGFNYGYTF
-,TRBV4-3,TRBJ1-2,-,TGCGCCAGCAGCCAAGATTGGGGACAAGTCTATGGCTACACCTTC,CASSQDWGQVYGYTF
-,TRBV5-6,TRBJ2-5,-,TGTGCCAGCAGCCAGGACACCTTTGGGAAAGAGACCCAGTACTTC,CASSQDTFGKETQYF
-,TRBV5-6,TRBJ2-1,TRBD2,TGTGCCAGCAGGACTAGCGGGAGGTTGGATGAGCAGTTCTTC,CASRTSGRLDEQFF
-,TRBV6-6,TRBJ2-1,TRBD2,TGTGCCAGCAGAACGACTAGCGGGACTTACAATGAGCAGTTCTTC,CASRTTSGTYNEQFF
-,TRBV15,TRBJ2-7,TRBD2,TGTGCCACCAGCAGAGTAGGTAGCGGGAGTTACGAGCAGTACTTC,CATSRVGSGSYEQYF
-,TRBV28,TRBJ1-2,TRBD1,TGTGCCAGCAGTGGACCGGACAGGGGGCGTTTCTATGGCTACACCTTC,CASSGPDRGRFYGYTF
-,TRBV6-6,TRBJ1-1,-,TGTGCCAGCAGCCGAGATGGTCACGAAGCTTTCTTT,CASSRDGHEAFF
-,TRBV28,TRBJ1-2,-,TGTGCCGGCAATGACGATCCGACAGCCGTCGGGGGCTACACCTTC,CAGNDDPTAVGGYTF
-,TRBV19,TRBJ2-5,TRBD2,TGTGCCAGTAGTATAGTTCCTAGCGGGAGCTCCGCGACCCAGTACTTC,CASSIVPSGSSATQYF
-,TRBV6-1,TRBJ2-7,-,TGTGCCAGCAGTCTCGCCGGGTACTACGAGCAGTACTTC,CASSLAGYYEQYF
once,TRBV7-2,TRBJ2-2,TRBD2,TGTGCCAGCAGCGACCTGACTAGCGGGGGGGTCCGGGAGCTGTTTTTT,CASSDLTSGGVRELFF
-,TRBV27,TRBJ1-4,TRBD1,TGTGCCAGCAGTTTATACTACGACAGGGAAGGTGAAAAACTGTTTTTT,CASSLYYDREGEKLFF
-,TRBV28,TRBJ1-5,-,TGTGCCAGCAGTGATAGGAGGGATCAGCATTTT,CASSDRRDQHF
-,TRBV9,TRBJ1-3,-,TGTGCCAGCAGCGCGGGCAGGGCTGGAAACACCATATATTTT,CASSAGRAGNTIYF
-,TRBV7-9,TRBJ2-3,TRBD2,TGTGCCAGCAGCACGAGTAGCGGGGGCACAGATACGCAGTATTTT,CASSTSSGGTDTQYF
-,TRBV28,TRBJ2-7,-,TGTGCCAGCTTGCCCACCGGGCAGGGTTACGAGCACTACTTC,CASLPTGQGYEHYF
-,TRBV6-5,TRBJ2-7,TRBD2,TGTGCCAGCAGGAAAGAGCGGGGGGAAACCTACGAGCAGTACTTC,CASRKERGETYEQYF
-,TRBV2,TRBJ1-2,-,TGTGCCAGCAAGGAGGGGCACTATGGCTACACCTTC,CASKEGHYGYTF
few,TRBV5-6,TRBJ2-5,TRBD2,TGTGCCAGCAGCTTCACTAGCGGGAGACGGGGGGAGACCCAGTACTTC,CASSFTSGRRGETQYF
-,TRBV6-1,TRBJ1-3,-,TGTGCCAGCAGCCTAGAGAGGGGAAACACCATATATTTT,CASSLERGNTIYF
-,TRBV29-1,TRBJ2-1,-,TGCAGCGTTGAAAGGTTAGCCGGTGAGCAGTTCTTC,CSVERLAGEQFF
-,TRBV2,TRBJ2-7,-,TGTGCCACTAGCGTAAACTCCTACGAGCAGTACTTC,CATSVNSYEQYF
-,TRBV18,TRBJ1-2,TRBD1,TGTGCCAGCTCATCGGGACAGGGAAACTCTAACTATGGCTACACCTTC,CASSSGQGNSNYGYTF
-,TRBV5-1,TRBJ2-2,-,TGCGCCAGCAGCACGTCGGCGAACACCGGGGAGCTGTTTTTT,CASSTSANTGELFF
-,TRBV5-4,TRBJ2-3,TRBD2,TGTGCCAGCAGCCTGAAGCGGGATGGAAGCACAGATACGCAGTATTTT,CASSLKRDGSTDTQYF
-,TRBV7-9,TRBJ2-1,TRBD2,TGTGCCAGCAGCCGGGGAGGGCTAGGTAATGAGCAGTTCTTC,CASSRGGLGNEQFF
once,TRBV2,TRBJ1-1,-,TGTGCCACCACCAGGTACACGGTGAACACTGAAGCTTTCTTT,CATTRYTVNTEAFF
-,TRBV5-1,TRBJ2-5,TRBD1,TGCGCCAGCAGCTTCGAGGGGGCTGGTCGAGAGACCCAGTACTTC,CASSFEGAGRETQYF
-,TRBV6-1,TRBJ1-1,-,TGTGCCAGCAGTGAACACAGCTTTAACACTGAAGCTTTCTTT,CASSEHSFNTEAFF
-,TRBV18,TRBJ2-1,TRBD2,TGTGCCAGCTCACCACTAGCGGGAGGAGGGGGCGGCGATGAGCAGTTCTTC,CASSPLAGGGGGDEQFF
-,TRBV6-5,TRBJ1-2,-,TGTGCCTTAAGGGGAGGGCGAGGCTACACCTTC,CALRGGRGYTF